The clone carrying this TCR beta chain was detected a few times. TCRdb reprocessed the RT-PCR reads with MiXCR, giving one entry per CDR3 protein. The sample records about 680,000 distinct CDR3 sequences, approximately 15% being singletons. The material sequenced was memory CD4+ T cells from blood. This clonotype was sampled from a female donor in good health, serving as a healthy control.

CDR3 DNA: TGTGCCAGCAGCCATCACCAACAAGCCAAAAACATTCAGTACTTC. Encoded protein: CASSHHQQAKNIQYF. The gene calls are TRBV7-2 and TRBJ2-4, with D uncertain. Looked up from germline, CDR1 is SGHTA and CDR2 is FQGNSA. V lost 5 bases to trimming and J lost 0 bases, with 11 bases between them. This CDR3 is built from 15 residues.